These T cell receptor beta chains were read from a single sample in a study of T cells in tuberculosis. Using immunoSEQ multiplex PCR, the repertoire was profiled, and TCRdb retains in-frame clones only, with some absent. The table has approximately 28,000 clones, approximately 93% seen once. The sample consisted of PBMCs. These receptors originate from a donor aged 10-30 years with latent tuberculosis or without tuberculosis infection. Each CDR3 is given with its conserved first and last residue. Fields, in order: clone size, D gene, V gene, J gene, CDR3 protein, CDR3 DNA. D genes are given only for firm matches. Not all rows give a size; the values are once, few, many and, for expanded clones, a class.

clone_size: -; d_call: TRBD2; v_call: TRBV6-1; j_call: TRBJ2-7; cdr3_aa: CASSDLAGSSYEQYF; cdr3_nt: TGTGCCAGCAGTGACCTAGCGGGGAGCTCCTACGAGCAGTACTTC
clone_size: -; d_call: TRBD1; v_call: TRBV18; j_call: TRBJ1-1; cdr3_aa: CASSPPKQGGRVNTEAFF; cdr3_nt: TGTGCCAGCTCACCACCGAAACAGGGGGGAAGAGTGAACACTGAAGCTTTCTTT
clone_size: -; d_call: -; v_call: TRBV5-6; j_call: TRBJ2-5; cdr3_aa: CASSLVRGAETQYF; cdr3_nt: TGTGCCAGCAGCTTGGTCAGGGGGGCAGAGACCCAGTACTTC
clone_size: -; d_call: TRBD1; v_call: TRBV28; j_call: TRBJ1-1; cdr3_aa: CASSKDRGEAEAFF; cdr3_nt: TGTGCCAGCAGCAAAGACAGGGGGGAGGCTGAAGCTTTCTTT
clone_size: -; d_call: -; v_call: TRBV7-9; j_call: TRBJ1-2; cdr3_aa: CATRRDWGYGYTF; cdr3_nt: TGTGCCACACGTAGGGACTGGGGCTATGGCTACACCTTC
clone_size: -; d_call: -; v_call: TRBV2; j_call: TRBJ1-1; cdr3_aa: CAAKGGEAFF; cdr3_nt: TGTGCCGCTAAGGGAGGTGAAGCTTTCTTT
clone_size: -; d_call: -; v_call: TRBV7-9; j_call: TRBJ1-2; cdr3_aa: CASSPDRVRGYTF; cdr3_nt: TGTGCCAGCAGCCCTGACAGAGTTCGGGGCTACACCTTC
clone_size: once; d_call: TRBD2; v_call: TRBV7-2; j_call: TRBJ2-7; cdr3_aa: CASSIDSSGNPYEQYF; cdr3_nt: TGTGCCAGCAGCATCGATTCTAGCGGGAATCCCTACGAGCAGTACTTC
clone_size: -; d_call: -; v_call: TRBV7-2; j_call: TRBJ2-7; cdr3_aa: CASSKQGPYEQYF; cdr3_nt: TGTGCCAGCAGCAAACAGGGTCCCTACGAGCAGTACTTC
clone_size: -; d_call: -; v_call: TRBV13; j_call: TRBJ2-3; cdr3_aa: CASSLGGYTDTQYF; cdr3_nt: TGTGCCAGCAGCTTAGGGGGCTACACAGATACGCAGTATTTT
clone_size: -; d_call: -; v_call: TRBV11-1; j_call: TRBJ2-1; cdr3_aa: CASSLTQGNYNEQFF; cdr3_nt: TGTGCCAGCAGCTTAACGCAGGGGAATTACAATGAGCAGTTCTTC
clone_size: -; d_call: TRBD1; v_call: TRBV7-9; j_call: TRBJ1-1; cdr3_aa: CASSQQGADTEAFF; cdr3_nt: TGTGCCAGCAGCCAGCAGGGGGCGGACACTGAAGCTTTCTTT
clone_size: -; d_call: TRBD1; v_call: TRBV11-2; j_call: TRBJ2-7; cdr3_aa: CASSPWTGGSYEQYF; cdr3_nt: TGTGCCAGCAGCCCCTGGACAGGGGGCTCCTACGAGCAGTACTTC
clone_size: -; d_call: TRBD1; v_call: TRBV29-1; j_call: TRBJ1-2; cdr3_aa: CSAPGQGGDYGYTF; cdr3_nt: TGCAGCGCCCCGGGACAGGGGGGGGACTATGGCTACACCTTC
clone_size: once; d_call: -; v_call: TRBV19; j_call: TRBJ1-5; cdr3_aa: CASSYQGHGNQPQHF; cdr3_nt: TGTGCCAGTAGTTATCAGGGGCATGGCAATCAGCCCCAGCATTTT
clone_size: -; d_call: -; v_call: TRBV7-2; j_call: TRBJ1-2; cdr3_aa: CASSGTHRDGYTF; cdr3_nt: TGTGCCAGCAGCGGCACCCACAGGGACGGCTACACCTTC
clone_size: -; d_call: TRBD1; v_call: TRBV6-5; j_call: TRBJ2-7; cdr3_aa: CASSYVTGTETGEQYF; cdr3_nt: TGTGCCAGCAGTTACGTAACCGGGACAGAGACAGGGGAGCAGTACTTC
clone_size: -; d_call: TRBD1; v_call: TRBV27; j_call: TRBJ1-4; cdr3_aa: CASTWTGSDEKLFF; cdr3_nt: TGTGCCAGCACCTGGACAGGGAGCGACGAAAAACTGTTTTTT
clone_size: once; d_call: -; v_call: TRBV7-8; j_call: TRBJ2-3; cdr3_aa: CASSLVVAPVRGTQYF; cdr3_nt: TGTGCCAGCAGCTTAGTTGTTGCTCCAGTCCGGGGTACGCAGTATTTT
clone_size: -; d_call: -; v_call: TRBV25-1; j_call: TRBJ1-1; cdr3_aa: CAVTGNTEAFF; cdr3_nt: TGTGCCGTGACGGGGAACACTGAAGCTTTCTTT
clone_size: -; d_call: TRBD2; v_call: TRBV6-6; j_call: TRBJ2-3; cdr3_aa: CASSSSSGSRTDTQYF; cdr3_nt: TGTGCCAGCAGTTCATCTAGCGGGAGTCGCACAGATACGCAGTATTTT
clone_size: -; d_call: -; v_call: TRBV4-2; j_call: TRBJ2-1; cdr3_aa: CASSQALRALKYNEQFF; cdr3_nt: TGTGCCAGCAGCCAAGCACTGAGGGCCCTCAAATACAATGAGCAGTTCTTC
clone_size: -; d_call: TRBD1; v_call: TRBV4-2; j_call: TRBJ1-2; cdr3_aa: CASSPPTGVDGYTF; cdr3_nt: TGTGCCAGCAGCCCCCCGACAGGGGTCGATGGCTACACCTTC
clone_size: -; d_call: -; v_call: TRBV11-1; j_call: TRBJ2-2; cdr3_aa: CASLRESNTGELFF; cdr3_nt: TGTGCCAGCCTCAGGGAATCGAACACCGGGGAGCTGTTTTTT
clone_size: -; d_call: TRBD1; v_call: TRBV14; j_call: TRBJ1-4; cdr3_aa: CASSHPRDRGRGWEKLFF; cdr3_nt: TGTGCCAGCAGCCACCCCCGGGACAGGGGGCGAGGTTGGGAAAAACTGTTTTTT
clone_size: -; d_call: TRBD1; v_call: TRBV5-1; j_call: TRBJ2-6; cdr3_aa: CASSLVSPDRGTGANVLTF; cdr3_nt: TGCGCCAGCAGCTTGGTATCCCCGGACAGGGGAACCGGGGCCAACGTCCTGACTTTC
clone_size: -; d_call: -; v_call: TRBV2; j_call: TRBJ2-7; cdr3_aa: CASSAAENYEQYF; cdr3_nt: TGTGCCAGCAGTGCCGCAGAAAACTACGAGCAGTACTTC
clone_size: -; d_call: TRBD1; v_call: TRBV9; j_call: TRBJ2-7; cdr3_aa: CASSVDRVGYEQYF; cdr3_nt: TGTGCCAGCAGCGTGGACAGGGTTGGTTACGAGCAGTACTTC
clone_size: -; d_call: TRBD2; v_call: TRBV23-1; j_call: TRBJ2-1; cdr3_aa: CASRPLAGGHLEQFF; cdr3_nt: TGCGCCAGCCGTCCGTTGGCGGGAGGGCATCTAGAGCAGTTCTTC
clone_size: -; d_call: -; v_call: TRBV4-2; j_call: TRBJ1-1; cdr3_aa: CASSQTANSLTDTEAFF; cdr3_nt: TGTGCCAGCAGCCAGACAGCAAATAGCTTGACGGACACTGAAGCTTTCTTT
clone_size: -; d_call: -; v_call: TRBV11-2; j_call: TRBJ1-4; cdr3_aa: CASSFSGQGGTNEKLFF; cdr3_nt: TGTGCCAGCAGCTTCTCGGGGCAGGGAGGCACTAATGAAAAACTGTTTTTT
clone_size: -; d_call: -; v_call: TRBV5-5; j_call: TRBJ2-4; cdr3_aa: CASSLASYWQGGTKNIQYF; cdr3_nt: TGTGCCAGCAGCTTGGCCTCGTATTGGCAGGGTGGGACCAAAAACATTCAGTACTTC
clone_size: -; d_call: -; v_call: TRBV6-1; j_call: TRBJ2-1; cdr3_aa: CASNLNEQFF; cdr3_nt: TGTGCCAGCAATCTGAATGAGCAGTTCTTC
clone_size: -; d_call: -; v_call: TRBV27; j_call: TRBJ2-7; cdr3_aa: CASRYLLGVDHEQYF; cdr3_nt: TGTGCCAGCCGTTACCTCTTGGGAGTCGACCACGAGCAGTACTTC
clone_size: -; d_call: TRBD2; v_call: TRBV5-1; j_call: TRBJ2-1; cdr3_aa: CASSFPSGVYNEQFF; cdr3_nt: TGCGCCAGCAGCTTCCCTAGCGGGGTCTACAATGAGCAGTTCTTC
clone_size: -; d_call: TRBD1; v_call: TRBV19; j_call: TRBJ1-1; cdr3_aa: CASSTRTGNTEAFF; cdr3_nt: TGTGCCAGTAGTACCCGGACAGGGAACACTGAAGCTTTCTTT
clone_size: -; d_call: -; v_call: TRBV6-5; j_call: TRBJ1-1; cdr3_aa: CASSLPGGGRTEAFF; cdr3_nt: TGTGCCAGCAGCCTCCCGGGGGGGGGTAGAACTGAAGCTTTCTTT
clone_size: -; d_call: -; v_call: TRBV5-1; j_call: TRBJ1-4; cdr3_aa: CASSDAGRGEKLFF; cdr3_nt: TGCGCCAGCAGCGACGCAGGGAGGGGTGAAAAACTGTTTTTT
clone_size: -; d_call: TRBD1; v_call: TRBV30; j_call: TRBJ1-6; cdr3_aa: CAWSEWTGRSPLHF; cdr3_nt: TGTGCCTGGAGTGAGTGGACAGGGAGATCACCCCTCCACTTT
clone_size: once; d_call: -; v_call: TRBV7-8; j_call: TRBJ1-4; cdr3_aa: CASTLREQPNEKLFF; cdr3_nt: TGTGCCAGCACCTTGAGGGAGCAGCCTAATGAAAAACTGTTTTTT
clone_size: -; d_call: -; v_call: TRBV9; j_call: TRBJ2-5; cdr3_aa: CASSPGIQETQYF; cdr3_nt: TGTGCCAGCAGCCCGGGGATACAAGAGACCCAGTACTTC
clone_size: -; d_call: -; v_call: TRBV2; j_call: TRBJ1-1; cdr3_aa: CASREEVSEAFF; cdr3_nt: TGTGCCAGCAGGGAGGAGGTTTCTGAAGCTTTCTTT
clone_size: -; d_call: -; v_call: TRBV2; j_call: TRBJ2-5; cdr3_aa: CASSEGAQETQYF; cdr3_nt: TGTGCCAGCAGTGAGGGGGCACAAGAGACCCAGTACTTC
clone_size: few; d_call: TRBD2; v_call: TRBV19; j_call: TRBJ2-7; cdr3_aa: CASSPTPGLAGDGSYEQYF; cdr3_nt: TGTGCCAGTAGTCCTACACCGGGACTAGCGGGGGACGGATCCTACGAGCAGTACTTC
clone_size: -; d_call: -; v_call: TRBV28; j_call: TRBJ2-1; cdr3_aa: CASSAVGEQFF; cdr3_nt: TGTGCCAGCAGTGCGGTTGGTGAGCAGTTCTTC
clone_size: -; d_call: TRBD2; v_call: TRBV7-6; j_call: TRBJ2-6; cdr3_aa: CASSLLAGGISGANVLTF; cdr3_nt: TGTGCCAGCAGCCTACTAGCGGGGGGCATCTCTGGGGCCAACGTCCTGACTTTC
clone_size: few; d_call: -; v_call: TRBV4-2; j_call: TRBJ2-7; cdr3_aa: CASSQGTQNYEQYF; cdr3_nt: TGTGCCAGCAGCCAAGGTACGCAGAATTACGAGCAGTACTTC
clone_size: -; d_call: TRBD1; v_call: TRBV6-5; j_call: TRBJ2-1; cdr3_aa: CASSYRDRANEQFF; cdr3_nt: TGTGCCAGCAGTTACCGGGACAGGGCCAATGAGCAGTTCTTC
clone_size: -; d_call: TRBD1; v_call: TRBV19; j_call: TRBJ2-7; cdr3_aa: CASSAGQGAPEQYF; cdr3_nt: TGTGCCAGTAGTGCGGGACAGGGGGCGCCTGAGCAGTACTTC
clone_size: -; d_call: -; v_call: TRBV19; j_call: TRBJ2-1; cdr3_aa: CASSIVAGAVGEQFF; cdr3_nt: TGTGCCAGTAGTATAGTTGCGGGGGCCGTCGGGGAGCAGTTCTTC
clone_size: -; d_call: TRBD1; v_call: TRBV7-9; j_call: TRBJ2-4; cdr3_aa: CASSSRTGGGLNIQYF; cdr3_nt: TGTGCCAGCAGCTCGCGGACAGGGGGCGGTTTAAACATTCAGTACTTC
clone_size: -; d_call: -; v_call: TRBV2; j_call: TRBJ2-7; cdr3_aa: CASRIQGSYEQYF; cdr3_nt: TGTGCCAGCAGAATACAGGGATCCTACGAGCAGTACTTC
clone_size: -; d_call: TRBD1; v_call: TRBV6-1; j_call: TRBJ2-4; cdr3_aa: CASSVVDRGPTGAKNIQYF; cdr3_nt: TGTGCCAGCAGTGTTGTGGACAGGGGCCCTACGGGAGCCAAAAACATTCAGTACTTC
clone_size: -; d_call: TRBD1; v_call: TRBV28; j_call: TRBJ1-1; cdr3_aa: CASTWGDRGLFNTEAFF; cdr3_nt: TGTGCCAGCACTTGGGGAGACAGGGGACTCTTTAACACTGAAGCTTTCTTT